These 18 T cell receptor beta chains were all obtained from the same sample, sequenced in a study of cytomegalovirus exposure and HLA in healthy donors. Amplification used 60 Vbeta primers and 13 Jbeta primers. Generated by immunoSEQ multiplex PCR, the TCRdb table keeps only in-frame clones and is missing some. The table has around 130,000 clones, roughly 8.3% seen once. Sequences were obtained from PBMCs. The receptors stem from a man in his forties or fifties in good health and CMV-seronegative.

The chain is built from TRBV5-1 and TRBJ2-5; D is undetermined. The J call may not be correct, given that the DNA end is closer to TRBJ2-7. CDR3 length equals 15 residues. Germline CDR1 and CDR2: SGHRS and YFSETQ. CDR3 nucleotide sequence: TGCGCCAGCAGCTTGCTTAACAGTCTGTCCTACGAGCAGTACTTC. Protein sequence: CASSLLNSLSYEQYF.

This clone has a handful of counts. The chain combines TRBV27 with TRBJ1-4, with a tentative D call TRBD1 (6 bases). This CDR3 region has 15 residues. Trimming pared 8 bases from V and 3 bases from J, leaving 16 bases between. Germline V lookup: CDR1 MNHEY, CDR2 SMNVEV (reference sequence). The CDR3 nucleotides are TGTGCCAGCGCTGACACAGGGTACCCTAATGAAAAACTGTTTTTT. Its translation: CASADTGYPNEKLFF.

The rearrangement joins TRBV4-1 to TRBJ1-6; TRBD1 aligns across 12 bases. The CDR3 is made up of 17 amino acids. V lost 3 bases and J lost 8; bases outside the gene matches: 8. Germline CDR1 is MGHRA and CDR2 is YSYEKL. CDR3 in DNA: TGCGCCAGCAGCCAGGGACACGGGACAGGGGGCGATTCACCCCTCCACTTT. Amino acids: CASSQGHGTGGDSPLHF.

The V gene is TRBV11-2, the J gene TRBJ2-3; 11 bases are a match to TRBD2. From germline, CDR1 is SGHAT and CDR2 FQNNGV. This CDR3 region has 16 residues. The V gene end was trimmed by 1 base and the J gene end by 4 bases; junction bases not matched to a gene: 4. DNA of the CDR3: TGTGCCAGCAGCTTAGGCGCTAGCGGGGGGCCAGATACGCAGTATTTT. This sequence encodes CASSLGASGGPDTQYF. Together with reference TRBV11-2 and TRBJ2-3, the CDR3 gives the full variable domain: EAGVAQSPRYKIIEKRQSVAFWCNPISGHATLYWYQQILGQGPKLLIQFQNNGVVDDSQLPKDRFSAERLKGVDSTLKIQPAKLEDSAVYLCASSLGASGGPDTQYFGPGTRLTVL.

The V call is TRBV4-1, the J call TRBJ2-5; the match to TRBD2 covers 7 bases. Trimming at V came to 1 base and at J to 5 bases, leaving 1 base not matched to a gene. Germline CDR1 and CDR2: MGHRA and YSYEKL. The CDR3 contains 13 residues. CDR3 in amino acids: CASSQGGGETQYF. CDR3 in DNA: TGCGCCAGCAGCCAAGGGGGAGGGGAGACCCAGTACTTC.

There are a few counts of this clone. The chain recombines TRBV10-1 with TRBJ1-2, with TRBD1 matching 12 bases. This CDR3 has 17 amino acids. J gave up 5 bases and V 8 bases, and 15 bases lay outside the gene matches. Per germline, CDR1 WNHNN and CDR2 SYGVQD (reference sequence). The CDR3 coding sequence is TGCGCCAGCGGAAACCGGGACAGGGGGCAATTAGGGTATGGCTACACCTTC. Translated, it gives CASGNRDRGQLGYGYTF.

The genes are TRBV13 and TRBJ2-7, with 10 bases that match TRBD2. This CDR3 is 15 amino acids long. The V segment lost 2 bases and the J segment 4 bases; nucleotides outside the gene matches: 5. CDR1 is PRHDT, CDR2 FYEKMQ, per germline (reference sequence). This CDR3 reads CASSLQLAGPYEQYF. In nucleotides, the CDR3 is TGTGCCAGCAGCTTACAACTAGCGGGGCCGTACGAGCAGTACTTC.

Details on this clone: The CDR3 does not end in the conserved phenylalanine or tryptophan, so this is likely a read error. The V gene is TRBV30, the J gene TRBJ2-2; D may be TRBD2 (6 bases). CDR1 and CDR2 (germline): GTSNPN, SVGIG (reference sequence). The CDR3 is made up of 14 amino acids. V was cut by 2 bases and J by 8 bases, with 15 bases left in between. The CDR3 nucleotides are TGTGCCTGGAGTCGACTAGGGATCACAGGGGAGCTGTTTTTG. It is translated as CAWSRLGITGELFL.

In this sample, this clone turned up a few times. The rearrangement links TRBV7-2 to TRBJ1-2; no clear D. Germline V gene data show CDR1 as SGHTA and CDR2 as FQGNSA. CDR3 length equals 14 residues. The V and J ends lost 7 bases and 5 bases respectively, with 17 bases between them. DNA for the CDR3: TGTGCCAGCAACCCACAGTTCCCTCCATATGGCTACACCTTC. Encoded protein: CASNPQFPPYGYTF.

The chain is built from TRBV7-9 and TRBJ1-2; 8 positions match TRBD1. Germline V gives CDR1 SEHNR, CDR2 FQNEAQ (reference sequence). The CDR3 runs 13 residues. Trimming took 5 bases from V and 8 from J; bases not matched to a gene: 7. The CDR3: CASSREGTGGYTF. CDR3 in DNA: TGTGCCAGCAGCCGAGAAGGGACAGGAGGCTACACCTTC.

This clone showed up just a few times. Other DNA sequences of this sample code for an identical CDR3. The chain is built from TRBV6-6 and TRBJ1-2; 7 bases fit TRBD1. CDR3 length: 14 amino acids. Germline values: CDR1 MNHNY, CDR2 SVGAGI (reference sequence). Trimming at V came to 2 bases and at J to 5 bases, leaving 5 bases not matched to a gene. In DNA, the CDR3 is TGTGCCAGCAGTTACCGGGACAGAAATTATGGCTACACCTTC. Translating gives CASSYRDRNYGYTF.

This CDR3 reads CASSIGTGYYEQYF. The DNA of the CDR3 is TGTGCCAGTAGTATTGGGACAGGGTACTACGAGCAGTACTTC. The gene calls are TRBV19 and TRBJ2-7; TRBD1 agrees at 9 bases. V dropped 3 bases and J dropped 3; count of bases not matched to a gene: 3. Looked up from germline, CDR1 is LNHDA and CDR2 is SQIVND (reference sequence). This CDR3 has 14 residues.

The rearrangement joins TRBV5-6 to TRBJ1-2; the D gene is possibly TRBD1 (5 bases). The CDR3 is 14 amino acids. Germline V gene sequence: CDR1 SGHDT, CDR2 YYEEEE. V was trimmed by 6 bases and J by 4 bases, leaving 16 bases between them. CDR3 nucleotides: TGTGCCAGCAACAGAGACCGGGGGGGCTATGGCTACACCTTC. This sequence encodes CASNRDRGGYGYTF. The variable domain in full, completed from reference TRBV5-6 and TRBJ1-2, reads DAGVTQSPTHLIKTRGQQVTLRCSPKSGHDTVSWYQQALGQGPQFIFQYYEEEERQRGNFPDRFSGHQFPNYSSELNVNALLLGDSALYLCASNRDRGGYGYTFGSGTRLTVV.

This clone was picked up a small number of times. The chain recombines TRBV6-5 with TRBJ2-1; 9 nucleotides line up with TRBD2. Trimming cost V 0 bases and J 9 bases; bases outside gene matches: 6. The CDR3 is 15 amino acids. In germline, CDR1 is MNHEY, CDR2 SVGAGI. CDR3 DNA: TGTGCCAGCAGTTACTCGCGGGGGGGCCGAGGTGAGCAGTTCTTC. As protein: CASSYSRGGRGEQFF.

The CDR3 here is CASSNRDQETQYF. DNA of the CDR3: TGTGCCAGCAGCAACAGAGACCAAGAGACCCAGTACTTC. This chain connects TRBV7-9 to TRBJ2-5; D not certain. V shed 5 bases and J shed 0 bases, with 7 bases lying between them. CDR1 is SEHNR, CDR2 FQNEAQ, per germline (reference sequence). The CDR3 spans 13 residues.

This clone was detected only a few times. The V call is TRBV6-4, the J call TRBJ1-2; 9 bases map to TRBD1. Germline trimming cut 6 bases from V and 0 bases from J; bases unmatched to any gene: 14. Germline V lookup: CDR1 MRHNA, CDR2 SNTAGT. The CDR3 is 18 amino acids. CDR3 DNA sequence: TGTGCCAGCAGACCCTCCGTCACAGGGGGCCAAGCTAACTATGGCTACACCTTC. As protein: CASRPSVTGGQANYGYTF.

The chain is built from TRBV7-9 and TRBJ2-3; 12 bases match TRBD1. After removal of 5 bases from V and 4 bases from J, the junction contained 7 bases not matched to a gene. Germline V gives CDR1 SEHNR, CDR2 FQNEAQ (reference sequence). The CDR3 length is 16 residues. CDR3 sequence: CASSGPGTGGPDTQYF. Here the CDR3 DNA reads TGTGCCAGCAGCGGGCCCGGGACAGGGGGCCCAGATACGCAGTATTTT.

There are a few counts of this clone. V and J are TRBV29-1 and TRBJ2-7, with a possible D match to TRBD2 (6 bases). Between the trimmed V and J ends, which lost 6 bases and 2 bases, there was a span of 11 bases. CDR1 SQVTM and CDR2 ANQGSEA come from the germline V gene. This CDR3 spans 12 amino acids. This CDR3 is CSVWEEAYEQYF. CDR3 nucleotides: TGCAGCGTCTGGGAGGAGGCCTACGAGCAGTACTTC.